This T cell receptor (beta chain) is drawn from a study of CXCR3-negative and CXCR3-positive naive CD8 T cells. All TRB cDNA libraries came from 5' RACE performed with UMI labels. Reprocessing the 5' RACE reads, TCRdb reports a single entry for every CDR3 protein and omits DNA. This table lists more than 70,000 distinct CDR3 sequences. Remarks on this clonotype: What it binds is unknown.

Overall study results and limits: Post-cryopreservation CXCR3 expression was partly diminished, and the bulk of assays employed fresh PBMCs. For CXCR3-positive naive cells, TRB CDR3s were more hydrophobic than those of CXCR3-negative naive cells.

CDR3 length equals 12 residues. In germline, CDR1 is SQVTM, CDR2 ANQGSEA. The source material was naive CXCR3+ CD8+ T cells from blood. The subset denotes: CD45RO-CCR7+CD27+CD95- naive CD8+ T cells expressing CXCR3 (TNR3+). The chain is built from TRBV29-1 and TRBJ2-5; TCRdb lists TRBD2, though no DNA is available to test this call. The TCR sequence derives from a human donor in good health. Some clones in this sample may be carry-over from other donors' samples. The CDR3 sequence is CSVDRGEETQYF.